A single sample gave rise to the 20 T cell receptor beta chains below, sequenced in a study of cytomegalovirus exposure and HLA in healthy donors (dated by TCRdb to 2016 to 2017). Library preparation employed the immunoSEQ multiplex PCR assay. In TCRdb, the immuneACCESS table is reduced to in-frame sequences with V and J assigned. These tables do not hold every clone; where another copy was compared, an unresolved V gene accounts for under half, and the others remain unexplained. The sample includes more than 110,000 clones, with 88% observed a single time. The ten largest account for around 8% of the sample. The sample was PBMCs. Receptors were obtained from a woman aged 18-29 years in good health and CMV-seropositive.

The DNA for the CDR3 is TGTGCCAGCAGTGAAGCGCGCGGGAACAGGGGGATTAACTATGGCTACACCTTC. Translating it yields CASSEARGNRGINYGYTF. The chain is built from TRBV2 and TRBJ1-2, with 8 bases lining up with TRBD1. CDR3 length: 18 amino acids. The V and J ends lost 0 bases and 1 base, in that order; junction bases with no gene match: 10. CDR1 and CDR2 (germline): SNHLY, FYNNEI. The full variable domain, rest sourced from reference TRBV2 and TRBJ1-2, is EPEVTQTPSHQVTQMGQEVILRCVPISNHLYFYWYRQILGQKVEFLVSFYNNEISEKSEIFDDQFSVERPDGSNFTLKIRSTKLEDSAMYFCASSEARGNRGINYGYTFGSGTRLTVV.

The chain links TRBV10-3 to TRBJ2-1; 15 nucleotides agree with TRBD2. The V and J ends lost 8 bases and 7 bases, in that order; junction bases with no gene match: 15. Germline lookup yields CDR1 ENHRY and CDR2 SYGVKD. This CDR3 region has 18 residues. The CDR3 DNA is TGTGCCATCGACGAGGGACTAGCGGGAGGCACGGGGGGGAATGAGCAGTTCTTC. Its translation is CAIDEGLAGGTGGNEQFF.

The rearrangement joins TRBV7-9 to TRBJ2-5; 13 bases line up with TRBD2. The CDR3 loop spans 19 amino acids. Germline CDR1 and CDR2: SEHNR and FQNEAQ (reference sequence). Germline trimming cut 1 base from V and 5 bases from J; bases unmatched to any gene: 13. The CDR3 coding sequence is TGTGCCAGCAGCTTAGTTTCCTCCTGGACTAGCGGGAGTTGGGAGACCCAGTACTTC. It encodes CASSLVSSWTSGSWETQYF. Full variable domain (rest looked up from reference TRBV7-9 and TRBJ2-5): DTGVSQNPRHKITKRGQNVTFRCDPISEHNRLYWYRQTLGQGPEFLTYFQNEAQLEKSRLLSDRFSAERPKGSFSTLEIQRTEQGDSAMYLCASSLVSSWTSGSWETQYFGPGTRLLVL.

This clone was seen a single time. The chain links TRBV15 to TRBJ1-6; 7 bases match TRBD1. V lost 6 bases, J lost 6 bases, and 8 bases stayed unmatched. CDR1 is LNHNV, CDR2 YYDKDF, per germline (reference sequence). There are 15 residues in the CDR3. The CDR3 DNA reads as TGTGCCACCAGGCCAGACAGGGTGGCTAATTCACCCCTCCACTTT. Translation gives CATRPDRVANSPLHF.

CDR3 sequence reads: CASSSTGGGNYGYTF. The CDR3 nucleotides read TGTGCCAGCAGTTCGACAGGGGGTGGGAACTATGGCTACACCTTC. The chain uses TRBV6-5 and TRBJ1-2; 9 bases fit TRBD1. J was trimmed by 2 bases and V by 4 bases; bases with no gene match: 5. The germline V gene has CDR1 MNHEY and CDR2 SVGAGI. This CDR3 is 15 amino acids long.

CDR3 in amino acids: CASSLGASVDEQFF. In nucleotides, the CDR3 is TGCGCCAGCAGCTTGGGGGCTAGCGTCGATGAGCAGTTCTTC. The rearrangement uses TRBV5-1 and TRBJ2-1, with D maybe TRBD2 (6 bases). Trimming took 0 bases from V and 8 from J, leaving 12 bases between them. The CDR3 consists of 14 residues. Per germline, CDR1 SGHRS and CDR2 YFSETQ.

V and J are TRBV5-8 and TRBJ1-5; a weak D match, TRBD1 (6 bases). V was trimmed by 4 bases and J by 4 bases, leaving 9 bases between them. The CDR3 totals 13 residues. Germline loops: CDR1 SGHTS, CDR2 YDEGEE. The chain's CDR3 is CASSPDRNQPQHF. The CDR3 DNA follows: TGTGCCAGCAGCCCCGACAGGAATCAGCCCCAGCATTTT.

V gene TRBV6-1 combines with J gene TRBJ2-2; the match to TRBD2 covers 9 bases. Germline assignment: CDR1 MNHNS and CDR2 SASEGT. Losses at the gene ends were 5 bases for V and 7 bases for J; bases not matched to a gene: 5. The CDR3 has 14 residues. The CDR3 coding sequence is TGTGCCAGCAGTCTAGCGGGGTTTGTCGGGGAGCTGTTTTTT. Its translation: CASSLAGFVGELFF.

This clone turned up a few times. The rearrangement uses TRBV6-6 and TRBJ1-1; weak D call: TRBD1 (6 bases). CDR3 size: 15 residues. Germline values: CDR1 MNHNY, CDR2 SVGAGI (reference sequence). Trimming took 3 bases from V and 3 from J, leaving 14 bases between them. This CDR3 is CASSYEGEGYTEAFF. The CDR3 coding sequence is TGTGCCAGCAGTTATGAGGGGGAAGGATACACTGAAGCTTTCTTT.

The rearrangement links TRBV14 to TRBJ1-3; 7 positions match TRBD1. The length of the CDR3 is 15 residues. Germline loops: CDR1 SGHDN, CDR2 FVKESK. V gave up 6 bases and J gave up 1 base; unmatched junction bases: 6. The CDR3 is CASRPTGASGNTIYF. The DNA for the CDR3 is TGTGCCAGCAGACCTACAGGGGCGTCTGGAAACACCATATATTTT.

The rearrangement joins TRBV9 to TRBJ2-1; D might be TRBD2 (6 bases). V was pared by 0 bases and J by 0 bases, with 16 bases between. Per germline, CDR1 SGDLS and CDR2 YYNGEE. This CDR3 region has 18 residues. In nucleotides, the CDR3 is TGTGCCAGCAGCGTAGCCCCATCCTTGCGGGACTCCTACAATGAGCAGTTCTTC. Amino acid sequence: CASSVAPSLRDSYNEQFF.

The chain joins TRBV6-5 to TRBJ1-5, with D uncertain. Trimming left V 4 bases short and J 4 bases short, with 8 bases between. There are 13 residues in the CDR3. Germline assignment: CDR1 MNHEY and CDR2 SVGAGI. The CDR3 region has the DNA TGTGCCAGCAGTTCGTTCTTTAATCAGCCCCAGCATTTT. This encodes CASSSFFNQPQHF.

The chain couples TRBV19 to TRBJ1-2, with 7 bases fitting TRBD1. CDR1 and CDR2 (germline): LNHDA, SQIVND (reference sequence). The CDR3 has 15 amino acids. J gave up 3 bases and V 5 bases, and 9 bases lay outside the gene matches. This CDR3 reads CASSPRDSIYYGYTF. In DNA, the CDR3 is TGTGCCAGTAGTCCCCGGGACAGCATCTACTATGGCTACACCTTC. Complete variable domain (other parts from reference TRBV19 and TRBJ1-2): DGGITQSPKYLFRKEGQNVTLSCEQNLNHDAMYWYRQDPGQGLRLIYYSQIVNDFQKGDIAEGYSVSREKKESFPLTVTSAQKNPTAFYLCASSPRDSIYYGYTFGSGTRLTVV.

The chain uses TRBV9 and TRBJ1-2; 7 nucleotides agree with TRBD1. The CDR3 runs 13 residues. The germline V gene encodes CDR1 SGDLS and CDR2 YYNGEE. V lost 4 bases, J lost 8 bases, and 8 bases stayed unmatched. This CDR3 reads CASSFLTGVGYTF. The CDR3 DNA is TGTGCCAGCAGCTTTTTAACAGGGGTGGGCTACACCTTC.

The gene calls are TRBV11-3 and TRBJ2-7; D is uncertain. Germline assignment: CDR1 SGHNT and CDR2 YENEEA. The V end lost 6 bases, the J end lost 5 bases, and 14 bases lay between the germline ends. The CDR3 runs to 13 residues. CDR3 region: CASRDRGPNEQYF. The CDR3 coding sequence is TGTGCCAGCAGGGATAGAGGTCCCAACGAGCAGTACTTC.

The rearrangement joins TRBV5-5 to TRBJ2-6, with D perhaps TRBD1 (5 bases). V was trimmed by 2 bases and J by 1 base, leaving 10 bases between them. The CDR3 is 16 residues long. Per the germline V gene, CDR1 is SGHKS and CDR2 is YYEKEE (reference sequence). This chain's CDR3 is CASSFGQGSGANVLTF. The DNA for the CDR3 is TGTGCCAGCAGCTTTGGTCAGGGTTCTGGGGCCAACGTCCTGACTTTC.

J is TRBJ1-6 and V is TRBV7-9; D unclear. CDR1 SEHNR and CDR2 FQNEAQ come from the germline V gene (reference sequence). The CDR3 totals 12 residues. V was pared by 7 bases and J by 8 bases, with 9 bases between. This CDR3 reads CASTHGDSPLHF. The CDR3 region has the DNA TGTGCCAGCACCCATGGAGATTCACCCCTCCACTTT.

The chain couples TRBV7-9 to TRBJ2-7, with 10 nucleotides matching TRBD2. Germline V gene data show CDR1 as SEHNR and CDR2 as FQNEAQ (reference sequence). J was trimmed by 3 bases and V by 5 bases; bases with no gene match: 7. The CDR3 is made up of 15 amino acids. CDR3 coding DNA: TGTGCCAGCAGCCCCCCTAGCGGGGGCCTCTACGAGCAGTACTTC. Encoded protein: CASSPPSGGLYEQYF.

The rearrangement joins TRBV18 to TRBJ2-7; 7 bases fit TRBD1. The CDR3 is 14 residues long. Germline loops: CDR1 KGHSH, CDR2 LQKENI. Germline trimming cut 1 base from V and 6 bases from J; bases unmatched to any gene: 6. For the CDR3, the DNA is TGTGCCAGCTCACCACTTCCGACAGGGACCGAGCAGTACTTC. Translation gives CASSPLPTGTEQYF.

The rearrangement joins TRBV2 to TRBJ1-2, with 8 bases aligning to TRBD1. V trimming: 6 bases; J trimming: 4 bases; junction bases outside the gene matches: 4. The CDR3 spans 13 residues. Per germline, CDR1 SNHLY and CDR2 FYNNEI. This chain's CDR3 is CASSHDRGYGYTF. The CDR3 DNA reads TGTGCCAGCAGCCACGACAGGGGCTATGGCTACACCTTC. Supplemented by reference TRBV2 and TRBJ1-2, the full variable domain reads EPEVTQTPSHQVTQMGQEVILRCVPISNHLYFYWYRQILGQKVEFLVSFYNNEISEKSEIFDDQFSVERPDGSNFTLKIRSTKLEDSAMYFCASSHDRGYGYTFGSGTRLTVV.